This TCR beta chain was observed in a study of blood T cell repertoires in COVID-19. About the study: The samples span acute and convalescent COVID-19 from the United States, Italy and Spain.

Authors' processing steps: The assay estimated nucleated cells by amplifying reference gene primers. Generated by immunoSEQ multiplex PCR, the TCRdb table keeps only in-frame clones and is missing some. The V and J calls and the clone size are those of that table, but D and trimming were determined from the DNA. This table has about 100,000 clones, roughly 90% appearing once. Specimen: peripheral blood. This clonotype originated in a man between 70 and 80 years old with acute or convalescent COVID-19.

The CDR3 region has the DNA TGTGCCAGCAGCCAATTGGGGCAGGGGGATTCCTACGAGCAGTACTTC. Residues: CASSQLGQGDSYEQYF. This chain links TRBV4-2 with TRBJ2-7, with TRBD1 matching over 7 bases. This CDR3 comprises 16 residues. Germline CDR1 LGHNA, CDR2 YNFKEQ. J lost 1 base, V lost 2 bases, and 8 bases had no gene match.